The 14 T cell receptor beta chains below were found in one sample sequenced in a study of T cell responses to AZD1222 COVID-19 vaccine (dated by TCRdb to about 2021). Receptors were amplified or captured by the immunoSEQ multiplex PCR assay. The clones in this table, taken by TCRdb from immuneACCESS, are in-frame only. Not every clone is retained; where verified, under half of the shortfall comes from an unresolved V gene, and the cause of the rest is unknown. Counted in this sample were roughly 90,000 clones; just over 90% of them appeared once. In total, the top ten clones hold roughly 4.3% of the sample. Reading the label with the study, this specimen's time point is: baseline before first vaccination. The treatment or condition label on this specimen signifies: meningococcal conjugate vaccine given as trial control. This specimen consisted of peripheral blood, obtained on day 0 of MenACWY control vaccination. All receptors derive from an adult in good health.

The chain links TRBV3-1 (or the pseudogene TRBV3-2) to TRBJ2-3; 8 bases agree with TRBD2. CDR1 and CDR2 (germline): LGHDT, YNNKEL (reference sequence). With V trimmed by 1 base and J by 5 bases, 2 bases remained unmatched. The CDR3 length is 14 residues. CDR3 nucleotide sequence: TGTGCCAGCAGCCAAGGAAGCGGGAGAGATACGCAGTATTTT. This sequence encodes CASSQGSGRDTQYF.

V and J are TRBV5-1 and TRBJ1-1; TRBD1 matches 7 bases. The CDR3 has 15 amino acids. Germline CDR1 is SGHRS and CDR2 is YFSETQ. The J segment lost 1 base and the V segment lost 0 bases, leaving 3 bases of the junction unmatched. Here the CDR3 reads CASSLGGQRNTEAFF. CDR3 DNA: TGCGCCAGCAGCTTGGGGGGACAGAGGAACACTGAAGCTTTCTTT.

The gene calls are TRBV5-4 and TRBJ2-1, with 7 positions matching TRBD2. The J segment lost 9 bases and the V segment lost 3 bases, leaving 15 bases of the junction unmatched. Germline CDR1 and CDR2: SGHNT and YYREEE (reference sequence). CDR3 length: 16 residues. CDR3 coding DNA: TGTGCCAGCAGCTGGGGCGGCAGCGGGGAGGGTGGTGAGCAGTTCTTC. Its translation: CASSWGGSGEGGEQFF.

J is TRBJ1-5 and V is TRBV7-2; TRBD1 matches 9 bases. Germline loops: CDR1 SGHTA, CDR2 FQGNSA. After removal of 4 bases from V and 1 base from J, the junction contained 5 bases not matched to a gene. The CDR3 runs 16 residues. DNA for the CDR3: TGTGCCAGCAGCTATACCGGGACAGGGAGCAATCAGCCCCAGCATTTT. Its translation is CASSYTGTGSNQPQHF.

The chain has TRBV15 and TRBJ2-2; 11 positions agree with TRBD2. This CDR3 is 15 amino acids long. V was pared by 5 bases and J by 5 bases, with 4 bases of the junction left unmatched. CDR1 is LNHNV and CDR2 is YYDKDF in the germline V gene (reference sequence). CDR3 residues: CATSVTSGKTGELFF. The CDR3 region has the DNA TGTGCCACCAGCGTGACTAGCGGGAAAACCGGGGAGCTGTTTTTT.

This clone was found once. The chain recombines TRBV5-1 with TRBJ1-6; D is unclear. Deletions cut 2 bases from V and 9 bases from J, with 12 bases between. The CDR3 loop spans 14 amino acids. Germline V gives CDR1 SGHRS, CDR2 YFSETQ. CDR3 amino acids: CASSLNSMGSPLHF. The CDR3, as DNA: TGCGCCAGCAGCTTAAACTCAATGGGTTCACCCCTCCACTTT.

This rearrangement joins TRBV9 to TRBJ2-2; D possibly matches TRBD1 or TRBD2 (5 bases each). The germline V and J ends were trimmed by 3 bases and 3 bases, with 15 bases remaining between them. Germline V gene sequence: CDR1 SGDLS, CDR2 YYNGEE. The CDR3 has 16 residues. The CDR3 DNA follows: TGTGCCAGCAGCGCAAAAGGGACCCCGGACACCGGGGAGCTGTTTTTT. Translating it yields CASSAKGTPDTGELFF.

J is TRBJ2-6 and V is TRBV4-3; no clear D. The V gene's germline CDR1 is LGHNA and CDR2 YSLEER. The CDR3 loop spans 18 amino acids. V was clipped by 0 bases and J by 0 bases, with 12 bases between them. CDR3 in amino acids: CASSQDPSRSSGANVLTF. In nucleotides, the CDR3 is TGCGCCAGCAGCCAAGATCCGTCAAGGAGCTCTGGGGCCAACGTCCTGACTTTC.

Within the sample, this clone is medium-sized (0.01 to 0.1%). The V call is TRBV11-2, the J call TRBJ2-7; TRBD1 might be the D (5 bases). Germline CDR1 and CDR2: SGHAT and FQNNGV. This CDR3 is built from 13 residues. Trimming left V 3 bases short and J 4 bases short, with 10 bases between. This CDR3 is CASSFSPGYEQYF. The CDR3 DNA reads as TGTGCCAGCAGCTTCTCCCCAGGGTACGAGCAGTACTTC.

This chain uses TRBV5-5 with TRBJ2-1; 15 bases are a match to TRBD2. This CDR3 comprises 15 residues. In germline, CDR1 is SGHKS, CDR2 YYEKEE (reference sequence). The ends lost 4 bases at V and 9 bases at J; junction bases unmatched: 5. The CDR3 DNA follows: TGTGCCAGCAGCGGAGGACTAGCGGGAGGGCGTGAGCAGTTCTTC. As protein: CASSGGLAGGREQFF.

This chain links TRBV27 with TRBJ2-7; D uncertain. The CDR3 covers 13 residues. V was shortened by 5 bases and J by 0 bases, with 8 bases between the two germline ends. Germline CDR1 is MNHEY and CDR2 is SMNVEV (reference sequence). CDR3 protein: CASSQINSYEQYF. The CDR3 DNA sequence: TGTGCCAGCAGTCAGATCAACTCCTACGAGCAGTACTTC.

V usage is TRBV12-3 or TRBV12-4 and J usage is TRBJ2-1, with D unclear. This CDR3 is built from 11 residues. V was shortened by 3 bases and J by 8 bases, with 5 bases between the two germline ends. CDR3 region: CASSFDDEQFF. CDR3 bases: TGTGCCAGCAGTTTTGACGATGAGCAGTTCTTC.

The rearrangement links TRBV27 to TRBJ2-1, with 10 positions matching TRBD2. From germline, CDR1 is MNHEY and CDR2 SMNVEV (reference sequence). The CDR3 has 18 amino acids. J was trimmed by 4 bases and V by 0 bases; bases with no gene match: 9. The DNA of the CDR3 is TGTGCCAGCAGTTTATCGAGAGGTAGCGGGAGGCTGTACAATGAGCAGTTCTTC. Its protein product is CASSLSRGSGRLYNEQFF.

V gene TRBV7-3 combines with J gene TRBJ2-5; 8 nucleotides align to TRBD1. The CDR3 spans 15 residues. Trimming took 4 bases from V and 1 from J; bases not matched to a gene: 5. Germline CDR1 reads SGHTA; CDR2 reads FQGTGA. The CDR3 region has the DNA TGTGCCAGCAGCTCGAGGACAGGGCGCCAAGAGACCCAGTACTTC. As protein: CASSSRTGRQETQYF. Based on the CDR3 plus reference TRBV7-3 and TRBJ2-5, the full variable domain is GAGVSQTPSNKVTEKGKYVELRCDPISGHTALYWYRQSLGQGPEFLIYFQGTGAADDSGLPNDRFFAVRPEGSVSTLKIQRTERGDSAVYLCASSSRTGRQETQYFGPGTRLLVL.